This T cell receptor (beta chain) was recorded in a study of blood T cell repertoires in COVID-19. Libraries were prepared by immunoSEQ multiplex PCR; TCRdb keeps only in-frame clonotypes and omits some of them. The table has 250,000 to 350,000 clones, 88% seen once. The V end lost 0 bases, the J end lost 2 bases, and 19 bases lay between the germline ends. The germline V gene has CDR1 SGHVS and CDR2 FQNEAQ. The CDR3 spans 19 residues. The rearrangement links TRBV7-8 to TRBJ1-4; D possibly corresponds to TRBD1 (6 bases). The TCR was taken from a woman between 25 and 40 years old who had recovered from COVID-19. The source material was PBMCs or T cells enriched from blood (not recorded which). CDR3 region: CASSLAFRGAGATNEKLFF. In nucleotides, the CDR3 is TGTGCCAGCAGCTTAGCTTTTCGGGGGGCCGGAGCGACTAATGAAAAACTGTTTTTT.